Sequencing of this T cell receptor beta chain was carried out in a study of shared clonotypes between healthy human individuals. The CDR3 length is 17 residues. The junction had 14 bases not matched to a gene; V was cut back by 4 bases and J by 5 bases. Germline-derived CDR1 and CDR2 are SGDLS and YYNGEE. Only in-frame clones appear in the TCRdb table, and some are missing; sequencing was by immunoSEQ multiplex PCR. Of about 2 million clones detected, approximately 95% appear once; the ten largest clones hold 0.13%. The TCR comes from a young man in good health. This rearrangement joins TRBV9 to TRBJ2-3; the match to TRBD2 covers 9 bases. Input material: naive CD4+ T cells sorted from blood. The subset is: CD45RA+ positively selected. CDR3 residues: CASSSRRREGAIDTQYF. The CDR3 DNA follows: TGTGCCAGCAGCTCGAGGCGGCGGGAGGGGGCAATAGATACGCAGTATTTT.